The 20 T cell receptor beta chains below come from one sample, sequenced in a study of T-cell memory formation after mild COVID-19. MiXCR was run by TCRdb on the 5' RACE reads, yielding one entry per CDR3 protein. The sample carries roughly 240,000 distinct CDR3 sequences, roughly 17% recorded once. The material sequenced was PBMCs or a T cell subset sorted from them (not recorded which). These receptor sequences come from a man aged 18 to 30 who had mild COVID-19 (a few samples of this study predate the infection). Cell type and time point are not known.

This clonotype has a handful of counts. This chain links TRBV2 with TRBJ2-2, with D perhaps TRBD2 (5 bases). The germline V gene has CDR1 SNHLY and CDR2 FYNNEI. The CDR3 is made up of 13 amino acids. Trimming took off 8 bases at V and 2 bases at J, with 9 bases between the two ends. The CDR3: CASLRLNTGELFF. CDR3 DNA: TGTGCCAGCCTTAGACTAAACACCGGGGAGCTGTTTTTT.

In this sample, this clonotype turned up a few times. The chain couples TRBV28 to TRBJ1-5; the D gene is possibly TRBD1 (5 bases). The CDR3 loop spans 13 amino acids. Trimming cost V 6 bases and J 3 bases, with 9 bases left between them. Germline V CDR1 and CDR2: MDHEN, SYDVKM. The CDR3 region has the DNA TGTGCCAGCAGGTCAGGGATCAATCAGCCCCAGCATTTT. As protein: CASRSGINQPQHF.

The chain links TRBV6-2 or TRBV6-3 to TRBJ2-1; TRBD2 matches at 8 bases. V lost 0 bases to trimming and J lost 3 bases; unmatched junction nucleotides: 4. CDR3 length: 16 residues. CDR1 MNHEY and CDR2 SVGEGT come from the germline V gene. This CDR3 is CASSYSLAGGYNEQFF. The DNA for the CDR3 is TGTGCCAGCAGTTACTCGTTGGCGGGGGGCTACAATGAGCAGTTCTTC.

The table lists this clonotype with a few counts. This rearrangement joins TRBV9 to TRBJ1-2; 7 positions match TRBD1. Germline loops: CDR1 SGDLS, CDR2 YYNGEE. The J segment lost 7 bases and the V segment lost 0 bases, leaving 6 bases of the junction unmatched. The CDR3 is made up of 14 amino acids. CDR3 loop: CASSVDRGPSGYTF. In DNA, the CDR3 is TGTGCCAGCAGCGTAGACAGGGGACCCTCTGGCTACACCTTC.

In its sample, this clonotype was seen many times. The chain carries TRBV4-2 and TRBJ2-5; D remains ambiguous. The V and J ends lost 0 bases and 5 bases respectively, with 10 bases between them. The CDR3 has 14 residues. Germline lookup yields CDR1 LGHNA and CDR2 YNFKEQ. CDR3 protein: CASSQDPEHETQYF. The CDR3 coding sequence is TGTGCCAGCAGCCAAGATCCCGAGCACGAGACCCAGTACTTC.

The genes are TRBV6-2 or TRBV6-3 and TRBJ1-5, with a possible D match to TRBD1 (6 bases). CDR3 length equals 16 residues. Germline CDR1 is MNHEY and CDR2 is SVGEGT. Trimming took off 2 bases at V and 6 bases at J, with 17 bases between the two ends. The CDR3 nucleotides read TGTGCCAGCAGTTACGTCCCAGGGGAAGTTGGTCAGCCCCAGCATTTT. It codes for CASSYVPGEVGQPQHF.

The chain has TRBV7-8 and TRBJ1-5, with no clear D. Deletions cut 2 bases from V and 2 bases from J, with 13 bases between. This CDR3 contains 16 residues. Germline V gene sequence: CDR1 SGHVS, CDR2 FQNEAQ. CDR3 region: CASSLRILGGNQPQHF. DNA for the CDR3: TGTGCCAGCAGCTTAAGGATATTGGGAGGCAATCAGCCCCAGCATTTT. The entire variable domain, with the rest obtained from reference TRBV7-8 and TRBJ1-5, is as follows: GAGVSQSPRYKVAKRGQDVALRCDPISGHVSLFWYQQALGQGPEFLTYFQNEAQLDKSGLPSDRFFAERPEGSVSTLKIQRTQQEDSAVYLCASSLRILGGNQPQHFGDGTRLSIL.

This clonotype has more than one count but fewer than ten. The rearrangement links TRBV6-5 to TRBJ1-2; unclear D gene. V shed 0 bases and J shed 5 bases, with 10 bases lying between them. The CDR3 is made up of 14 amino acids. The V gene's germline CDR1 is MNHEY and CDR2 SVGAGI. The CDR3 nucleotides are TGTGCCAGCAGTTACTCTAGCGGTGGGTATGGCTACACCTTC. Translating gives CASSYSSGGYGYTF.

This clonotype occurred a few times. The J gene is TRBJ2-7, the V gene TRBV12-3 or TRBV12-4, with 8 bases lining up with TRBD1. J was trimmed by 3 bases and V by 3 bases; bases with no gene match: 4. The CDR3 is 14 residues long. CDR3 DNA: TGTGCCAGCAGTTTTAGGGACAGGAGCTACGAGCAGTACTTC. Translation: CASSFRDRSYEQYF.

This clonotype was seen a few times. The chain carries TRBV5-6 and TRBJ2-5, with 7 nucleotides matching TRBD2. Trimming removed 1 base from V and 4 bases from J; junction bases left unmatched: 7. CDR3 length equals 15 residues. Germline V gene lookup returns CDR1 SGHDT and CDR2 YYEEEE. CDR3 sequence: CASSLRISGGETQYF. The DNA for the CDR3 is TGTGCCAGCAGCTTGAGGATTTCGGGGGGAGAGACCCAGTACTTC.

This sequence joins TRBV9 and TRBJ2-5, with a tentative D call TRBD2 (6 bases). Trimming pared 0 bases from V and 1 base from J, leaving 13 bases between. Per germline, CDR1 SGDLS and CDR2 YYNGEE. The CDR3 contains 16 residues. The CDR3 nucleotides read TGTGCCAGCAGCGTAGACGGCGGGGTCAGCCAAGAGACCCAGTACTTC. Translated, it gives CASSVDGGVSQETQYF.

This clonotype showed up many times. V gene TRBV6-5 combines with J gene TRBJ2-7, with TRBD1 identical over 8 bases. The germline CDR1 and CDR2 sequences are MNHEY and SVGAGI. The junction had 8 bases not matched to a gene; V was cut back by 6 bases and J by 4 bases. The CDR3 consists of 14 residues. CDR3 loop: CASSPGQGRYEQYF. CDR3 nucleotides: TGTGCCAGCAGCCCAGGACAGGGAAGATACGAGCAGTACTTC.

This chain links TRBV3-1 with TRBJ2-1, with D unclear. The CDR3 extends over 11 amino acids. The germline V gene encodes CDR1 LGHDT and CDR2 YNNKEL (reference sequence). The germline V and J ends were trimmed by 6 bases and 10 bases, with 10 bases remaining between them. CDR3 DNA: TGTGCCAGCAGTGTTAGTTGGGAGCAGTTCTTC. Residues: CASSVSWEQFF.

This clonotype was recorded many times. The chain uses TRBV27 and TRBJ2-3, with a tentative D call TRBD1 (5 bases). Germline V gene data show CDR1 as MNHEY and CDR2 as SMNVEV (reference sequence). The CDR3 runs 14 residues. V was cut by 4 bases and J by 0 bases, with 8 bases left in between. CDR3 protein: CASSWGRSTDTQYF. DNA of the CDR3: TGTGCCAGCAGTTGGGGCAGGAGCACAGATACGCAGTATTTT.

This sequence joins TRBV5-6 and TRBJ2-2, with D perhaps TRBD1 (6 bases). Germline V gives CDR1 SGHDT, CDR2 YYEEEE. V lost 4 bases and J 2 bases, leaving 18 bases between the germline ends. The CDR3 spans 17 residues. CDR3 sequence: CASSRGGRGPNTGELFF. CDR3 coding DNA: TGTGCCAGCAGCCGAGGGGGACGAGGGCCAAACACCGGGGAGCTGTTTTTT.

This clonotype was detected a few times. V gene TRBV4-1 combines with J gene TRBJ1-1; D unclear. The CDR3 loop spans 13 amino acids. Germline V CDR1 and CDR2: MGHRA, YSYEKL. Trimming pared 5 bases from V and 2 bases from J, leaving 9 bases between. The CDR3 spells CASSAEGNTEAFF. The CDR3, as DNA: TGCGCCAGCAGCGCGGAGGGAAACACTGAAGCTTTCTTT.

This clonotype was observed a handful of times. V and J are TRBV27 and TRBJ2-5, with D tentatively TRBD1 (6 bases). The CDR3 has 14 residues. The V gene's germline CDR1 is MNHEY and CDR2 SMNVEV (reference sequence). The germline V and J ends were trimmed by 4 bases and 5 bases, with 14 bases remaining between them. CDR3 bases: TGTGCCAGCAGTTATGCAGGGGCAGTGGAGACCCAGTACTTC. Protein sequence: CASSYAGAVETQYF.

This clonotype turned up a few times. The chain combines TRBV7-6 with TRBJ2-7; 9 bases line up with TRBD2. V gave up 1 base and J gave up 6 bases; unmatched junction bases: 4. The CDR3 extends over 14 amino acids. CDR1 and CDR2 from the germline V gene are SGHVS and FNYEAQ. The CDR3 region is CASSLGFSGGEQYV. DNA of the CDR3: TGTGCCAGCAGCTTAGGGTTTAGCGGGGGCGAGCAGTACGTC.

The chain joins TRBV5-1 to TRBJ2-1; 10 nucleotides match TRBD2. This CDR3 region has 15 residues. Trimming took 4 bases from V and 8 from J; bases not matched to a gene: 9. Looked up from germline, CDR1 is SGHRS and CDR2 is YFSETQ. The CDR3 sequence is CASSPVSGGADEQFF. CDR3 nucleotides: TGCGCCAGCAGCCCCGTCAGCGGGGGGGCCGATGAGCAGTTCTTC. Supplemented by reference TRBV5-1 and TRBJ2-1, the full variable domain reads KAGVTQTPRYLIKTRGQQVTLSCSPISGHRSVSWYQQTPGQGLQFLFEYFSETQRNKGNFPGRFSGRQFSNSRSEMNVSTLELGDSALYLCASSPVSGGADEQFFGPGTRLTVL.

The V gene is TRBV5-1, the J gene TRBJ1-6; 9 nucleotides agree with TRBD1. With V trimmed by 5 bases and J by 7 bases, 7 bases remained unmatched. CDR1 SGHRS and CDR2 YFSETQ come from the germline V gene. The CDR3 contains 15 residues. The CDR3 loop is CASREGTGNNSPLHF. CDR3 bases: TGCGCCAGCAGGGAGGGGACAGGGAACAATTCACCCCTCCACTTT.